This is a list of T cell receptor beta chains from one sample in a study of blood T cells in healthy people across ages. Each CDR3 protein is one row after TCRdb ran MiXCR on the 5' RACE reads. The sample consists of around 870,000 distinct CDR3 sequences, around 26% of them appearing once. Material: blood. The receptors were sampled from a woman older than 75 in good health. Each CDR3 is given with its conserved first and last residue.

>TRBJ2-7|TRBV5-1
CASSPRDRYEQYF
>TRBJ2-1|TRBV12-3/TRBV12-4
CASSPQGASSNEQFF
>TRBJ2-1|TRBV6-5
CASSGPTGRYNEQFF
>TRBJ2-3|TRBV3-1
CASSQGGGPDTQYF
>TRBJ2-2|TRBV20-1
CSASELAPGERFF
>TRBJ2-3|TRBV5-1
CASRSMDSTDTQYF
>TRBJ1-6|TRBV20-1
CSASVSGTGRYSPLHF
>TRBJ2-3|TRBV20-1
CSARDPTSGRTDTQYF
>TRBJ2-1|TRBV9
CASTYSGTGYNEQFF
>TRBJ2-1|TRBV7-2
CASSRDGGDEQFF
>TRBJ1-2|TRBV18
CASSSQRQGDHYGYTF
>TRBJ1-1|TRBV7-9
CASRVQGAAEAFF
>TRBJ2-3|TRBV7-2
CASSAPLDTQYF
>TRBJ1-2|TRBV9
CASSVGQGATYGYTF
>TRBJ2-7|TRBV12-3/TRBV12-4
CASSLIVGTGTTYEQYF
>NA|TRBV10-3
CAIRELPTLEQYF
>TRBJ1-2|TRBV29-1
CSVEDLGPGGYTF
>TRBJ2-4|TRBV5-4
CASSLAGRPLAKNIQYF
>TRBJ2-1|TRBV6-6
CASTSGPGWFF
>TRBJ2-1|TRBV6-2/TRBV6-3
CASSYSPLAGVYNEQFF
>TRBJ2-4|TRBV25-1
CASSEGENIQYF
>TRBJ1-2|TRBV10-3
CAISEAGRAGYTF
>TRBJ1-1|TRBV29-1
CSVDRGRDTEAFF
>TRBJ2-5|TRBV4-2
CASSQDERGAETQYF
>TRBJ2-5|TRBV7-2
CASSPPRGGPASTQYF
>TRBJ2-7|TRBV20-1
CSARGGTGIYEQYF
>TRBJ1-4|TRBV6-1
CASSEFESTNEKLFF
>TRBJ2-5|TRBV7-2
CASSLGGSPETQYF
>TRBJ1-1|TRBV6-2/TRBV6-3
CASIKGLNTEAFF
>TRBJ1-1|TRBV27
CASSSRFGTPLSEAFF
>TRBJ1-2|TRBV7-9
CASSLLTQAGRNGYTF
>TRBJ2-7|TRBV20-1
CSASIRRRASYEQYF
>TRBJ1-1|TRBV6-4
CASSPGGQPGTEAFF
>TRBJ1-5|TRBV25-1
CASSAMGEGNQPQHF
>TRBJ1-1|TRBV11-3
CACSFGTFEAFF
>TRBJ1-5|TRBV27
CASSQGTGGNQPQHF
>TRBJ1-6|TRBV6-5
CASTQGAGSPLHF
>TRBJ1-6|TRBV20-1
CSASLTGESPLHF
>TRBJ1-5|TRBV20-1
CSARKGSNQPQHF
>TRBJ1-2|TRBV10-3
CAIRESGGDYGYTF
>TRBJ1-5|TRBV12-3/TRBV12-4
CASTSGTSNQPKHF
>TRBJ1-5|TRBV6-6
CASSYAYQPQHF
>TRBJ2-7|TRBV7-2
CASSVGQPYEQYF